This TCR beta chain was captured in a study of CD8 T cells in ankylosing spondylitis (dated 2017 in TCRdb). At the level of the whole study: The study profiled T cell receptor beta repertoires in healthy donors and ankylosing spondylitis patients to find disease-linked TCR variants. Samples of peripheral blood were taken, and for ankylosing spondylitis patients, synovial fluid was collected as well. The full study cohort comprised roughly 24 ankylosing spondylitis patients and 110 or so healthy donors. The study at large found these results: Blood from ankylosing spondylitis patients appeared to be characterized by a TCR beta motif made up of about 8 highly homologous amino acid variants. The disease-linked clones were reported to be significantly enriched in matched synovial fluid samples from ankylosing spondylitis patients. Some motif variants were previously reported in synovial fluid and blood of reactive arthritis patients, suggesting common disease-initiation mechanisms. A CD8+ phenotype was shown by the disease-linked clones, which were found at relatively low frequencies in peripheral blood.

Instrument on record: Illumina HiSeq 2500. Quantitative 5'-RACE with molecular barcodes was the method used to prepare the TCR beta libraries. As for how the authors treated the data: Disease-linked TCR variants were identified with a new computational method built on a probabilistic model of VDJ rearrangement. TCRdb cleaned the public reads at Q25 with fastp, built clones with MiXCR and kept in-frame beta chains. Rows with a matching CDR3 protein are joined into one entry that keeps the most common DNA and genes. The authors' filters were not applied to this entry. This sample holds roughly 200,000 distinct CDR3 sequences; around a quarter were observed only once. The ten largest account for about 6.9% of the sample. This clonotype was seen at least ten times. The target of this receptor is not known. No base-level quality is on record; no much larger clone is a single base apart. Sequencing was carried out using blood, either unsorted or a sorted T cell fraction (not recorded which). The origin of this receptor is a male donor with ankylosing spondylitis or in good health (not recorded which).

The base sequence is TGTGCCAGCAGCCGTCTCCCGGCGGGAGACACAGATACGCAGTATTTT. The encoded protein is CASSRLPAGDTDTQYF. Rearrangement joined TRBV7-9 to TRBJ2-3; 7 of the junction bases match TRBD2. For this chain, trimming is 5 bases at the V end and 2 bases at the J end, and the number of junction bases without a gene match is 10. The germline V gene (reference sequence) supplies CDR1 SEHNR and CDR2 FQNEAQ. The CDR3, cysteine through phenylalanine, is 16 amino acids long. This entry keeps only the CDR3 DNA: 48 bases, framed from base 1.